The sequence of this T cell receptor (beta chain) was determined in a study of blood T cell repertoires in COVID-19. At the level of the study: Sites in the United States, Italy and Spain provided acute and convalescent COVID-19 samples. PBMCs, B-cell-depleted T cells, or T cells were the source of the cDNA or gDNA that made up the material.

Clones were sequenced by immunoSEQ multiplex PCR, and TCRdb holds only the in-frame ones, with some missing. In the table there are 400,000 to 500,000 clones, about nine tenths of which are singletons. The CDR3 length is 15 residues. Germline values: CDR1 SGHAT, CDR2 FQNNGV. J was trimmed by 6 bases and V by 5 bases; bases with no gene match: 5. This TCR was sampled from a woman aged 25 to 39 with active or convalescent COVID-19. What was sequenced was peripheral blood. V usage is TRBV11-2 and J usage is TRBJ2-1; 12 nucleotides align to TRBD2. The chain's CDR3 is CASSPLAGGLNEQFF. CDR3 in DNA: TGTGCCAGCAGCCCTCTAGCGGGGGGGCTCAATGAGCAGTTCTTC.